These 29 T cell receptor beta chains were all obtained from the same sample, sequenced in a study of shared clonotypes between healthy human individuals. Sequencing was performed with immunoSEQ multiplex PCR; in TCRdb, only in-frame clones are kept and a portion is missing. Of 1.5 million to 2.5 million clones listed, less than 95% are singletons. The naive CD8 subset, CD45RO-negative cells positively selected for CCR7, excluded terminally differentiated effector memory CD45RA+ cells. The sequenced sample consisted of naive CD8+ T cells sorted from blood. These receptors all come from a man younger than 35 in good health.

Comment on this clone: Other DNA sequences from this sample encode an identical CDR3 as well. This chain connects TRBV29-1 to TRBJ2-6; no reliable D call. The CDR3 has 15 residues. Germline CDR1 and CDR2: SQVTM and ANQGSEA. Trimming took off 3 bases at V and 0 bases at J, with 9 bases between the two ends. This CDR3 is CSVESVSSGANVLTF. In DNA, the CDR3 is TGCAGCGTTGAGTCGGTTTCCTCTGGGGCCAACGTCCTGACTTTC. Combining the CDR3 with reference TRBV29-1 and TRBJ2-6 gives the whole variable domain SAVISQKPSRDICQRGTSLTIQCQVDSQVTMMFWYRQQPGQSLTLIATANQGSEATYESGFVIDKFPISRPNLTFSTLTVSNMSPEDSSIYLCSVESVSSGANVLTFGAGSRLTVL.

V and J are TRBV9 and TRBJ1-4, with D tentatively TRBD1 (6 bases). V lost 3 bases to trimming and J lost 8 bases, with 23 bases between them. There are 17 residues in the CDR3. Germline CDR1 is SGDLS and CDR2 is YYNGEE. The CDR3 reads CASSAPPSGTPGEKLFF. CDR3 nucleotides: TGTGCCAGCAGCGCCCCGCCCTCCGGGACACCAGGCGAAAAACTGTTTTTT.

In the case of this clone: A read error may produce the germline difference seen at one junction end. This chain uses TRBV7-7 with TRBJ1-1; D is possibly TRBD1 (5 bases). The CDR3 loop spans 15 amino acids. Germline V CDR1 and CDR2: SSHAT, FNYEAQ (reference sequence). The CDR3 loop is CASSPLGQMNTEAFF. CDR3 DNA: TGTGCTAGCAGCCCCCTGGGGCAGATGAACACTGAAGCTTTCTTT.

Comment on this clone: The sample carries other DNA sequences with the same CDR3. The rearrangement links TRBV10-2 to TRBJ2-1; maybe TRBD2 (6 bases). The germline V and J ends were trimmed by 3 bases and 1 base, with 7 bases remaining between them. The CDR3 has 14 residues. Germline V lookup: CDR1 WSHSY, CDR2 SAAADI. The DNA of the CDR3 is TGCGCCAGCAGTGACGGGGGTTCCTACAATGAGCAGTTCTTC. Amino acids: CASSDGGSYNEQFF.

The chain is built from TRBV27 and TRBJ1-1, with D unresolved. The CDR3 covers 13 residues. Trimming cost V 6 bases and J 1 base, with 9 bases left between them. From germline, CDR1 is MNHEY and CDR2 SMNVEV (reference sequence). The CDR3 sequence: CASRFGGNTEAFF. The CDR3 DNA reads as TGTGCCAGCAGGTTTGGTGGGAACACTGAAGCTTTCTTT.

The rearrangement joins TRBV4-1 to TRBJ2-3, with 9 nucleotides matching TRBD2. The CDR3 contains 18 residues. Looked up from germline, CDR1 is MGHRA and CDR2 is YSYEKL. The junction had 11 bases not matched to a gene; V was cut back by 1 base and J by 3 bases. The CDR3: CASSQVPAGGRGTDTQYF. The CDR3 DNA sequence: TGCGCCAGCAGCCAAGTACCCGCGGGGGGGCGCGGTACAGATACGCAGTATTTT.

The chain recombines TRBV30 with TRBJ1-3; D is unresolved. Looked up from germline, CDR1 is GTSNPN and CDR2 is SVGIG (reference sequence). V gave up 0 bases and J gave up 0 bases, with 12 bases separating them. The CDR3 spans 16 residues. CDR3 nucleotide sequence: TGTGCCTGGAGTGTTGCCTCTCAGAGCTCTGGAAACACCATATATTTT. It translates to CAWSVASQSSGNTIYF.

The chain links TRBV15 to TRBJ2-2, with D unresolved. The germline V and J ends were trimmed by 6 bases and 0 bases, with 5 bases remaining between them. From germline, CDR1 is LNHNV and CDR2 YYDKDF (reference sequence). The CDR3 contains 13 residues. The CDR3 DNA reads as TGTGCCACCAGGGCATCGAACACCGGGGAGCTGTTTTTT. Encoded protein: CATRASNTGELFF.

This chain joins TRBV6-4 and TRBJ2-1; D may be TRBD2 (6 bases). The length of the CDR3 is 16 residues. The ends were cut back, 4 bases at V and 6 bases at J, with 19 bases in the middle. Germline values: CDR1 MRHNA, CDR2 SNTAGT. Here the CDR3 DNA reads TGTGCCAGCAGTGCATTCTCGGAGGGGTCTGGCAATGAGCAGTTCTTC. It codes for CASSAFSEGSGNEQFF.

As to this clone: The sample has other DNA sequences that encode this CDR3 too. The genes are TRBV5-4 and TRBJ1-5; no reliable D call. The CDR3 is 14 residues long. Deletions cut 2 bases from V and 1 base from J, with 7 bases between. The germline CDR1 and CDR2 sequences are SGHNT and YYREEE (reference sequence). CDR3 nucleotides: TGTGCCAGCAGCTTTAAAGGGAGCAATCAGCCCCAGCATTTT. Protein: CASSFKGSNQPQHF. Filled out from reference TRBV5-4 and TRBJ1-5, the complete variable domain reads ETGVTQSPTHLIKTRGQQVTLRCSSQSGHNTVSWYQQALGQGPQFIFQYYREEENGRGNFPPRFSGLQFPNYSSELNVNALELDDSALYLCASSFKGSNQPQHFGDGTRLSIL.

The DNA of the CDR3 is TGCGCCACCTCGGGACTAGCGGCCACCGGGGAGCTGTTTTTT. This codes for CATSGLAATGELFF. This sequence joins TRBV10-2 and TRBJ2-2; 11 bases line up with TRBD2. The germline CDR1 and CDR2 sequences are WSHSY and SAAADI. Trimming took 10 bases from V and 4 from J; bases not matched to a gene: 5. This CDR3 contains 14 residues.

The rearrangement links TRBV19 to TRBJ2-7; TRBD1 agrees at 8 bases. CDR3 size: 15 residues. V lost 4 bases and J lost 1; bases outside the gene matches: 6. Germline V CDR1 and CDR2: LNHDA, SQIVND (reference sequence). CDR3 sequence reads: CASSSSRQGSYEQYF. The CDR3 nucleotides read TGTGCCAGTAGTAGTAGTCGACAGGGGTCCTACGAGCAGTACTTC.

The chain joins TRBV14 to TRBJ2-2; weak D call: TRBD2 (5 bases). CDR3 length equals 13 residues. V was trimmed by 4 bases and J by 5 bases, leaving 8 bases between them. Per the germline V gene, CDR1 is SGHDN and CDR2 is FVKESK. In DNA form, the CDR3 reads TGTGCCAGCAGCCTCACGGGGACCGGGGAGCTGTTTTTT. Protein product: CASSLTGTGELFF.

The chain combines TRBV5-4 with TRBJ2-1, with D perhaps matching TRBD2 (5 bases). CDR3 length: 14 residues. Germline V gene data show CDR1 as SGHNT and CDR2 as YYREEE (reference sequence). The V gene lost 2 bases and the J gene lost 7 bases, with 13 bases spanning the gap. In nucleotides, the CDR3 is TGTGCCAGCAGCTTAGGACTGCCCGGAAATGAGCAGTTCTTC. It specifies CASSLGLPGNEQFF.

The chain recombines TRBV9 with TRBJ1-4; 7 bases line up with TRBD1. J was trimmed by 4 bases and V by 0 bases; bases with no gene match: 6. The CDR3 extends over 16 amino acids. In germline, CDR1 is SGDLS, CDR2 YYNGEE. The CDR3, as DNA: TGTGCCAGCAGCGTAGAGGGGAGACAGGGTAATGAAAAACTGTTTTTT. It encodes CASSVEGRQGNEKLFF.

This CDR3 is CASSFSGTGLAGNTIYF. The CDR3 DNA is TGTGCCAGCAGCTTTAGCGGGACAGGGCTGGCTGGAAACACCATATATTTT. This chain connects TRBV11-2 to TRBJ1-3; 9 bases are a match to TRBD1. The CDR3 runs to 17 residues. J gave up 2 bases and V 3 bases, and 8 bases lay outside the gene matches. Germline assignment: CDR1 SGHAT and CDR2 FQNNGV. The variable domain in full, with the rest retrieved from reference TRBV11-2 and TRBJ1-3, is EAGVAQSPRYKIIEKRQSVAFWCNPISGHATLYWYQQILGQGPKLLIQFQNNGVVDDSQLPKDRFSAERLKGVDSTLKIQPAKLEDSAVYLCASSFSGTGLAGNTIYFGEGSWLTVV.

This chain joins TRBV6-6 and TRBJ2-7; a weak D match, TRBD1 (6 bases). The ends were cut back, 5 bases at V and 0 bases at J, with 14 bases in the middle. CDR3 length: 15 amino acids. Germline assignment: CDR1 MNHNY and CDR2 SVGAGI (reference sequence). The CDR3 nucleotides are TGTGCCAGCAGTGAGGGGGACCCCAGCTCCTACGAGCAGTACTTC. This encodes CASSEGDPSSYEQYF.

This clone was seen a single time. This rearrangement joins TRBV19 to TRBJ1-3, with D unclear. V lost 9 bases to trimming and J lost 0 bases, with 15 bases between them. Looked up from germline, CDR1 is LNHDA and CDR2 is SQIVND (reference sequence). The CDR3 loop spans 15 amino acids. CDR3 amino acids: CASAGDMNSGNTIYF. The CDR3 DNA sequence: TGTGCCAGCGCCGGAGACATGAACTCTGGAAACACCATATATTTT. Supplemented by reference TRBV19 and TRBJ1-3, the full variable domain reads DGGITQSPKYLFRKEGQNVTLSCEQNLNHDAMYWYRQDPGQGLRLIYYSQIVNDFQKGDIAEGYSVSREKKESFPLTVTSAQKNPTAFYLCASAGDMNSGNTIYFGEGSWLTVV.

This clone was detected only once. The V and J genes are TRBV10-3 and TRBJ2-7; D possibly corresponds to TRBD1 (5 bases). V was pared by 2 bases and J by 1 base, with 6 bases between. Germline CDR1 and CDR2: ENHRY and SYGVKD. The CDR3 loop spans 13 amino acids. CDR3 in DNA: TGTGCCATCAGTGAGAGGGGTTCCTACGAGCAGTACTTC. It codes for CAISERGSYEQYF.

J is TRBJ2-1 and V is TRBV6-4; D is possibly TRBD2 (7 bases). Per germline, CDR1 MRHNA and CDR2 SNTAGT. Trimming took 3 bases from V and 2 from J, leaving 11 bases between them. This CDR3 spans 15 amino acids. CDR3: CASSEVGGAYNEQFF. Written as DNA, the CDR3 is TGTGCCAGCAGTGAAGTAGGGGGGGCCTACAATGAGCAGTTCTTC.

V and J are TRBV5-5 and TRBJ1-5, with D unresolved. From germline, CDR1 is SGHKS and CDR2 YYEKEE (reference sequence). Trimming took 1 base from V and 4 from J, leaving 15 bases between them. The CDR3 spans 16 residues. The CDR3 protein is CASSLWNDLSNQPQHF. For the CDR3, the DNA is TGTGCCAGCAGCTTGTGGAATGATTTATCTAATCAGCCCCAGCATTTT. Drawing the rest from reference TRBV5-5 and TRBJ1-5, the complete variable domain is DAGVTQSPTHLIKTRGQQVTLRCSPISGHKSVSWYQQVLGQGPQFIFQYYEKEERGRGNFPDRFSARQFPNYSSELNVNALLLGDSALYLCASSLWNDLSNQPQHFGDGTRLSIL.

The rearrangement uses TRBV9 and TRBJ2-7; no clear D gene. This CDR3 region has 16 residues. The V gene's germline CDR1 is SGDLS and CDR2 YYNGEE. The germline V and J ends were trimmed by 0 bases and 7 bases, with 20 bases remaining between them. The CDR3 DNA follows: TGTGCCAGCAGCGTAGAAGGGCCACTTGCGAAGGGAGAGCAGTACTTC. This gives the protein CASSVEGPLAKGEQYF.

The chain has TRBV19 and TRBJ2-1; no definite D call. Trimming cost V 5 bases and J 5 bases, with 16 bases left between them. The CDR3 has 15 residues. Germline V gives CDR1 LNHDA, CDR2 SQIVND (reference sequence). CDR3 DNA: TGTGCCAGTAGTCCCAGTCCCACTGGGCACAATGAGCAGTTCTTC. Protein: CASSPSPTGHNEQFF.

The CDR3 sequence is CASTPAGLGNIQYF. CDR3 bases: TGTGCCAGTACCCCAGCAGGGTTAGGAAACATTCAGTACTTC. This rearrangement joins TRBV19 to TRBJ2-4, with a weak D call TRBD1 (5 bases). Trimming took 7 bases from V and 6 from J, leaving 16 bases between them. This CDR3 comprises 14 residues. Looked up from germline, CDR1 is LNHDA and CDR2 is SQIVND (reference sequence).

This clone appeared once. The chain combines TRBV7-9 with TRBJ2-7; D not resolved. The V and J ends lost 6 bases and 2 bases respectively, with 11 bases between them. Germline loops: CDR1 SEHNR, CDR2 FQNEAQ (reference sequence). This CDR3 has 13 residues. The CDR3 loop reads CASRFDGAYEQYF. The CDR3 coding sequence is TGTGCCAGCAGATTTGACGGCGCCTACGAGCAGTACTTC.

The gene calls are TRBV11-2 and TRBJ2-7, with D maybe TRBD1 (6 bases). This CDR3 is 16 amino acids long. CDR1 is SGHAT and CDR2 is FQNNGV in the germline V gene. Deletions cut 0 bases from V and 4 bases from J, with 16 bases between. CDR3 sequence reads: CASSLDPMGARYEQYF. The CDR3 DNA reads as TGTGCCAGCAGCTTAGATCCGATGGGGGCGAGGTACGAGCAGTACTTC. Full variable domain (rest looked up from reference TRBV11-2 and TRBJ2-7): EAGVAQSPRYKIIEKRQSVAFWCNPISGHATLYWYQQILGQGPKLLIQFQNNGVVDDSQLPKDRFSAERLKGVDSTLKIQPAKLEDSAVYLCASSLDPMGARYEQYFGPGTRLTVT.

This clone was seen a single time. This CDR3 reads CASSEEPRDEQYF. DNA of the CDR3: TGTGCCAGCAGTGAAGAGCCCCGGGACGAGCAGTACTTC. V usage is TRBV6-1 and J usage is TRBJ2-7; D gene uncertain. Trimming removed 1 base at V and 5 bases at J, with 9 bases between. The germline gives CDR1 MNHNS, CDR2 SASEGT. The length of the CDR3 is 13 residues.

The V call is TRBV7-9, the J call TRBJ2-7, with TRBD2 as a possible D gene (5 bases). Trimming cost V 5 bases and J 3 bases, with 17 bases left between them. CDR3 length equals 15 residues. Germline V lookup: CDR1 SEHNR, CDR2 FQNEAQ (reference sequence). CDR3 bases: TGTGCCAGCAGCAGACTCAGAGTGGGAGTCTACGAGCAGTACTTC. As protein: CASSRLRVGVYEQYF.

The V and J genes are TRBV6-5 and TRBJ2-1; 8 bases align to TRBD1. CDR1 is MNHEY, CDR2 SVGAGI, per germline. V shed 0 bases, J shed 8 bases, and the junction held 9 bases outside the gene matches. The length of the CDR3 is 16 residues. The CDR3 DNA follows: TGTGCCAGCAGTTACTCTCTGGGACAGGCAGGCGATGAGCAGTTCTTC. Protein: CASSYSLGQAGDEQFF.